This T cell receptor beta chain was obtained from a study of blood T cell repertoires in COVID-19. The CDR3 has 16 amino acids. The germline CDR1 and CDR2 sequences are SSHAT and FNYEAQ (reference sequence). Using immunoSEQ multiplex PCR, the repertoire was profiled, and TCRdb retains in-frame clones only, with some absent. The sample consists of 250,000 to 300,000 clones, approximately 85% of them appearing once. V usage is TRBV7-7 and J usage is TRBJ1-5, with 7 bases lining up with TRBD1. This receptor was obtained from a woman aged 45-59 years who had recovered from COVID-19. Material for sequencing was PBMCs or T cells enriched from blood (not recorded which). CDR3 sequence: CASFRTGGVMNQPQHF. CDR3 coding DNA: TGTGCTAGCTTCCGGACAGGTGGAGTAATGAATCAGCCCCAGCATTTT.